The 20 T cell receptor beta chains listed next were all sequenced from one sample in a study of blood T cells in healthy people across ages. A second roughly 6 to 12 cycle PCR used barcoded and J-beta primers. TCRdb fed the 5' RACE reads into MiXCR, producing one record per CDR3 protein. The table shows about 1.5 million distinct CDR3 sequences, with less than 45% occurring only once. Sequencing used blood. The source is a woman between 18 and 30 years old in good health.

About this clonotype: This clone may be a read error of a much larger clone one base away. The V call is TRBV10-3, the J call TRBJ2-5; TRBD1 is a possible D gene (5 bases). V lost 3 bases and J 11 bases, leaving 22 bases between the germline ends. The germline V gene encodes CDR1 ENHRY and CDR2 SYGVKD. The CDR3 consists of 15 residues. CDR3 loop: CAISDPGWEGNEQYF. The CDR3 nucleotides read TGTGCCATCAGTGACCCAGGGTGGGAAGGCAATGAGCAGTACTTC.

The rearrangement uses TRBV29-1 and TRBJ1-1; D perhaps matches TRBD1 (5 bases). The CDR3 runs 12 residues. V lost 6 bases to trimming and J lost 4 bases, with 12 bases between them. Germline V gene lookup returns CDR1 SQVTM and CDR2 ANQGSEA. CDR3: CSVVTGVTEAFF. The CDR3 DNA sequence: TGCAGCGTAGTTACAGGAGTCACTGAAGCTTTCTTT.

In its sample, this clonotype was seen a few times. The chain links TRBV20-1 to TRBJ2-1; 7 bases match TRBD1. The CDR3 is made up of 15 amino acids. CDR1 and CDR2 (germline): DFQATT, SNEGSKA (reference sequence). The J segment lost 0 bases and the V segment lost 3 bases, leaving 5 bases of the junction unmatched. CDR3 in amino acids: CSASGDSSSYNEQFF. CDR3 DNA: TGCAGTGCTAGTGGGGACAGCAGCTCCTACAATGAGCAGTTCTTC.

The chain employs TRBV15 and TRBJ2-6; D is undetermined. Germline loops: CDR1 LNHNV, CDR2 YYDKDF (reference sequence). V shed 6 bases and J shed 0 bases, with 6 bases lying between them. This CDR3 has 14 amino acids. The CDR3 coding sequence is TGTGCCACCAGTTCCCTCTCTGGGGCCAACGTCCTGACTTTC. It encodes CATSSLSGANVLTF.

The chain recombines TRBV20-1 with TRBJ1-1; D might be TRBD1 (6 bases). The V gene lost 2 bases and the J gene lost 1 base, with 14 bases spanning the gap. This CDR3 comprises 15 residues. Germline CDR1 reads DFQATT; CDR2 reads SNEGSKA (reference sequence). The CDR3 bases are TGCAGTGCTAGAACCGCCAGGGGTGGGAACACTGAAGCTTTCTTT. Encoded protein: CSARTARGGNTEAFF.

J is TRBJ2-6 and V is TRBV11-2, with D unresolved. Germline V CDR1 and CDR2: SGHAT, FQNNGV. The V gene lost 6 bases and the J gene lost 4 bases, with 16 bases spanning the gap. There are 16 residues in the CDR3. CDR3 in amino acids: CASRAIRNGGANVLTF. The CDR3 DNA reads TGTGCCAGCAGGGCTATCAGGAACGGGGGGGCCAACGTCCTGACTTTC.

About this clonotype: One junction end does not reproduce the germline sequence, and a read error may be involved. The J gene is TRBJ2-4, the V gene TRBV9; 10 nucleotides match TRBD2. From germline, CDR1 is SGDLS and CDR2 YYNGEE. This CDR3 is 17 amino acids long. CDR3 nucleotide sequence: TGTGCCAGCAGCGTAGGAATGACTAGCGGGCGACAAGAGACCCAGTACTTT. It encodes CASSVGMTSGRQETQYF.

This clonotype has a single count. This chain joins TRBV7-9 and TRBJ2-1; no definite D call. CDR3 length equals 17 residues. Germline loops: CDR1 SEHNR, CDR2 FQNEAQ (reference sequence). Trimming cost V 5 bases and J 0 bases, with 17 bases left between them. The CDR3 reads CASSQMGRLSSYNEQFF. CDR3 nucleotides: TGTGCCAGCAGCCAAATGGGTAGGCTGAGCTCCTACAATGAGCAGTTCTTC.

Comments on this clonotype: The junction departs from germline at one end; a sequencing error may be responsible. The rearrangement links TRBV12-3 or TRBV12-4 to TRBJ2-3; D not certain. CDR3 length: 11 amino acids. In DNA form, the CDR3 reads TGTGCCAGCAATTTAGGGCATACGCAGTATTTT. This sequence encodes CASNLGHTQYF.

V gene TRBV29-1 combines with J gene TRBJ1-2; 9 positions match TRBD1. This CDR3 region has 13 residues. Trimming took 5 bases from V and 8 from J; bases not matched to a gene: 9. The germline gives CDR1 SQVTM, CDR2 ANQGSEA. DNA for the CDR3: TGCAGCGTTTCCGGGACAGGGCCCCGAGGCTACACCTTC. It yields the protein CSVSGTGPRGYTF.

The rearrangement joins TRBV10-3 to TRBJ2-5, with TRBD2 identical over 8 bases. V lost 3 bases and J lost 4; bases outside the gene matches: 16. In germline, CDR1 is ENHRY, CDR2 SYGVKD. CDR3 length: 18 amino acids. CDR3 amino acids: CAISEGTRTSTLGETQYF. The CDR3 DNA reads TGTGCCATCAGTGAAGGAACGCGGACTAGCACCTTGGGAGAGACCCAGTACTTC.

The chain uses TRBV4-1 and TRBJ1-2; 9 nucleotides agree with TRBD1. Germline V gives CDR1 MGHRA, CDR2 YSYEKL. The CDR3 totals 16 residues. V dropped 9 bases and J dropped 6; count of bases not matched to a gene: 17. The CDR3: CASLRGQGLTGDGYTF. CDR3 bases: TGCGCCAGTCTCCGGGGACAGGGTTTAACAGGAGATGGCTACACCTTC.

This clonotype was observed a few times. V is TRBV7-9 and J is TRBJ1-1; TRBD1 is a possible D gene (5 bases). Trimming pared 1 base from V and 5 bases from J, leaving 14 bases between. Per the germline V gene, CDR1 is SEHNR and CDR2 is FQNEAQ (reference sequence). The CDR3 runs 15 residues. The CDR3 DNA follows: TGTGCCAGCAGCTTAGAAGGGCAGGGAGGAACTGAAGCTTTCTTT. Its translation: CASSLEGQGGTEAFF.

This clonotype was counted only a few times. The genes are TRBV4-1 and TRBJ2-3; D gene unclear. CDR1 and CDR2 (germline): MGHRA, YSYEKL. This CDR3 is 14 amino acids long. Trimming took off 4 bases at V and 4 bases at J, with 12 bases between the two ends. The CDR3 DNA follows: TGCGCCAGCAGCCCTCAAAGAGCTTCAGATACGCAGTATTTT. Its protein product is CASSPQRASDTQYF.

This clonotype was seen a handful of times. The V and J genes are TRBV10-3 and TRBJ2-3, with 8 bases matching TRBD1. V was pared by 6 bases and J by 3 bases, with 8 bases of the junction left unmatched. Germline lookup yields CDR1 ENHRY and CDR2 SYGVKD. The CDR3 is made up of 15 amino acids. CDR3 in amino acids: CAISTGTGETDTQYF. CDR3 DNA sequence: TGTGCCATCAGCACCGGGACAGGTGAGACAGATACGCAGTATTTT.

The chain uses TRBV20-1 and TRBJ2-1; 8 bases align to TRBD2. Germline trimming cut 3 bases from V and 9 bases from J; bases unmatched to any gene: 10. The CDR3 spans 14 residues. Germline V CDR1 and CDR2: DFQATT, SNEGSKA (reference sequence). The CDR3 region is CSARKPGLGIEQFF. The CDR3 DNA reads as TGCAGTGCTAGGAAACCGGGACTAGGTATTGAGCAGTTCTTC.

The chain uses TRBV19 and TRBJ2-2; 9 bases fit TRBD1. The CDR3 spans 15 residues. Germline V lookup: CDR1 LNHDA, CDR2 SQIVND (reference sequence). After removal of 7 bases from V and 3 bases from J, the junction contained 6 bases not matched to a gene. The CDR3 sequence: CASIKDRGYTGELFF. The DNA of the CDR3 is TGTGCCAGTATTAAGGACAGGGGATACACCGGGGAGCTGTTTTTT.

The chain joins TRBV28 to TRBJ1-2; D is ambiguous. Germline lookup yields CDR1 MDHEN and CDR2 SYDVKM. The CDR3 spans 13 residues. V was clipped by 5 bases and J by 8 bases, with 15 bases between them. As DNA, the CDR3 is TGTGCCAGCAGTAATGGCAGATTTGACGGCTACACCTTC. Encoded protein: CASSNGRFDGYTF.

This chain uses TRBV3-1 with TRBJ2-1; 9 bases map to TRBD1. The CDR3 extends over 15 amino acids. Trimming removed 2 bases from V and 7 bases from J; junction bases left unmatched: 6. Germline V CDR1 and CDR2: LGHDT, YNNKEL (reference sequence). The CDR3 loop reads CASSQPGQGINEQFF. In DNA form, the CDR3 reads TGTGCCAGCAGCCAACCGGGACAGGGAATAAATGAGCAGTTCTTC.

This rearrangement joins TRBV11-2 to TRBJ2-3; TRBD2 agrees at 8 bases. With V trimmed by 5 bases and J by 4 bases, 11 bases remained unmatched. CDR1 and CDR2 from the germline V gene are SGHAT and FQNNGV. This CDR3 has 16 residues. The chain's CDR3 is CASSPLAAGVADTQYF. In DNA form, the CDR3 reads TGTGCCAGCAGCCCATTGGCAGCGGGGGTGGCAGATACGCAGTATTTT.